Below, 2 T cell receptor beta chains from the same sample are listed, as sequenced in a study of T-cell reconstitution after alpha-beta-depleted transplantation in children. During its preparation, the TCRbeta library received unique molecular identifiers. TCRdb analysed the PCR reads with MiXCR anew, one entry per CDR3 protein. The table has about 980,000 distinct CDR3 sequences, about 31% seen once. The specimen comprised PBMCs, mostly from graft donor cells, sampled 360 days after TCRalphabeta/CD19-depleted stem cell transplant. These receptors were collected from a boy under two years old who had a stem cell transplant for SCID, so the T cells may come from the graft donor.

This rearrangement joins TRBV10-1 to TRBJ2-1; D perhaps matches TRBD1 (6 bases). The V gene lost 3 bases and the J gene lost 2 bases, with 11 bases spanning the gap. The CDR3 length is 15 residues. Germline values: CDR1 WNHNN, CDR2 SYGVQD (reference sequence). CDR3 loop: CASSERGTPYNEQFF. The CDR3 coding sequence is TGCGCCAGCAGTGAAAGGGGGACGCCCTACAATGAGCAGTTCTTC.

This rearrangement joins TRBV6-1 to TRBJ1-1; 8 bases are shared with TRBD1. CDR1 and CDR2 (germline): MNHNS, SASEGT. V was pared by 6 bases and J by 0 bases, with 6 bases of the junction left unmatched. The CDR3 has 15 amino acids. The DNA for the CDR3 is TGTGCCAGCAGCGAAATGGGACAGGTGAACACTGAAGCTTTCTTT. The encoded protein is CASSEMGQVNTEAFF.